The 27 T cell receptor beta chains reported below all come from one sample, sequenced in a study of breast tumors, draining lymph nodes, adjacent tissues. TCRdb used MiXCR to reprocess the multiplex PCR reads, holding one entry per CDR3 protein. This table has about 130,000 distinct CDR3 sequences, around 20% appearing once. The lymph nodes were axillary draining lymph nodes from breast cancer patients. Sample: axillary lymph node tissue. Receptor source: a female donor with breast cancer. Some clones in this sample may be carry-over from other donors' samples.

Many counts were recorded for this clonotype. The chain is built from TRBV6-6 and TRBJ1-4, with a tentative D call TRBD1 (6 bases). CDR1 MNHNY and CDR2 SVGAGI come from the germline V gene (reference sequence). The CDR3 spans 15 residues. Trimming cost V 6 bases and J 8 bases, with 19 bases left between them. The CDR3 loop reads CASRDGGAGVEKLFF. The CDR3 nucleotides are TGTGCCAGCAGGGATGGGGGCGCGGGTGTCGAAAAACTGTTTTTT.

This clonotype was seen many times. V gene TRBV11-2 combines with J gene TRBJ2-2, with D hard to call. Germline V gene data show CDR1 as SGHAT and CDR2 as FQNNGV. V gave up 1 base and J gave up 3 bases, with 12 bases separating them. The CDR3 sequence is 16 residues long. The CDR3 here is CASSLGSRTYTGELFF. The CDR3 bases are TGTGCCAGCAGCTTAGGTTCTAGGACCTACACCGGGGAGCTGTTTTTT.

This clonotype was observed a handful of times. The V call is TRBV5-5, the J call TRBJ1-4; D not certain. V gave up 1 base and J gave up 7 bases, with 11 bases separating them. CDR1 and CDR2 (germline): SGHKS, YYEKEE (reference sequence). This CDR3 comprises 14 residues. The CDR3 nucleotides read TGTGCCAGCAGCTTGCGTCCGGTCGGTGAAAAACTGTTTTTT. Translated: CASSLRPVGEKLFF.

This clonotype was seen ten or more times. J is TRBJ2-6 and V is TRBV20-1, with 13 positions matching TRBD2. From germline, CDR1 is DFQATT and CDR2 SNEGSKA (reference sequence). Trimming cost V 6 bases and J 0 bases; bases outside gene matches: 11. The CDR3 sequence is 19 residues long. In nucleotides, the CDR3 is TGCAGTGCGGCCGAAGGACTAGCGGGGGTTACCTCTGGGGCCAACGTCCTGACTTTC. This translates into CSAAEGLAGVTSGANVLTF.

This clonotype was seen at least ten times. V and J are TRBV29-1 and TRBJ2-3; 8 bases agree with TRBD1. The germline CDR1 and CDR2 sequences are SQVTM and ANQGSEA. This CDR3 has 16 residues. The V gene end was trimmed by 4 bases and the J gene end by 1 base; junction bases not matched to a gene: 10. In DNA, the CDR3 is TGCAGCGTTGTGGACAGGGTGCAGTTGGGCACAGATACGCAGTATTTT. Translation gives CSVVDRVQLGTDTQYF.

This clonotype occurred many times. The junction and the germline gene differ at one end; a read error may be behind it. J is TRBJ2-1 and V is TRBV7-7, with TRBD2 identical over 9 bases. CDR3 length: 14 amino acids. Germline CDR1 SSHAT, CDR2 FNYEAQ (reference sequence). CDR3 DNA: TGTGCTAGCAGCCGACTAGCGGTCAACGATGAGCAGTTCTTC. Residues: CASSRLAVNDEQFF.

This clonotype occurred many times. This chain links TRBV3-1 with TRBJ2-1, with D unresolved. Looked up from germline, CDR1 is LGHDT and CDR2 is YNNKEL (reference sequence). V lost 4 bases and J 5 bases, leaving 15 bases between the germline ends. The length of the CDR3 is 15 residues. CDR3 in DNA: TGTGCCAGCAGCCTCAATCAGGTTAAGAACAATGAGCAGTTCTTC. As protein: CASSLNQVKNNEQFF.

The chain recombines TRBV6-1 with TRBJ2-1; D tentatively fits TRBD1 or TRBD2 (6 bases each). CDR1 MNHNS and CDR2 SASEGT come from the germline V gene. CDR3 length: 17 amino acids. V was clipped by 6 bases and J by 8 bases, with 26 bases between them. CDR3 coding DNA: TGTGCCAGCAGCCAGAAGGGGGGACAAACAAGGGTCGATGAGCAGTTCTTC. It encodes CASSQKGGQTRVDEQFF.

Many counts were recorded for this clonotype. V gene TRBV9 combines with J gene TRBJ1-2; D remains unclear. This CDR3 contains 15 residues. Germline V CDR1 and CDR2: SGDLS, YYNGEE. Trimming pared 4 bases from V and 4 bases from J, leaving 17 bases between. The CDR3 bases are TGTGCCAGCAGCCCCAGTAACGAGGTGACCTATGGCTACACCTTC. Translated, it gives CASSPSNEVTYGYTF.

On this clonotype itself: At one end, the junction sequence differs from germline, possibly due to a read error. This sequence joins TRBV10-3 and TRBJ1-1, with 7 bases fitting TRBD1. CDR1 ENHRY and CDR2 SYGVKD come from the germline V gene. The CDR3 runs to 15 residues. CDR3 sequence reads: CAISRVRQGNTEAFF. As DNA, the CDR3 is TGCGCCATCAGTCGGGTAAGACAGGGAAACACTGAAGCTTTCTTT.

There are many counts of this clonotype. V and J are TRBV20-1 and TRBJ2-3, with 7 bases matching TRBD2. The CDR3 runs to 15 residues. V gave up 6 bases and J gave up 4 bases; unmatched junction bases: 13. Germline V gives CDR1 DFQATT, CDR2 SNEGSKA (reference sequence). The CDR3 here is CSAELAHLVPDTQYF. The DNA for the CDR3 is TGCAGTGCCGAACTAGCGCACTTAGTCCCAGATACGCAGTATTTT.

This clonotype appeared many times. This sequence joins TRBV18 and TRBJ2-3, with 8 bases identical to TRBD1. Germline loops: CDR1 KGHSH, CDR2 LQKENI. The CDR3 covers 15 residues. V lost 2 bases, J lost 5 bases, and 6 bases stayed unmatched. The CDR3 spells CASSPAGGMEDTQYF. CDR3 sequence (DNA): TGTGCCAGCTCACCAGCAGGGGGCATGGAAGATACGCAGTATTTT.

This clonotype was seen repeatedly, ten times or more. V usage is TRBV7-2 and J usage is TRBJ2-3; 8 bases are a match to TRBD2. This CDR3 has 14 residues. The ends lost 7 bases at V and 7 bases at J; junction bases unmatched: 10. Germline V lookup: CDR1 SGHTA, CDR2 FQGNSA. CDR3 sequence: CASNRRGGGNTQYF. The CDR3 bases are TGTGCCAGCAATCGTCGTGGCGGGGGGAATACGCAGTATTTT. Drawing the rest from reference TRBV7-2 and TRBJ2-3, the complete variable domain is GAGVSQSPSNKVTEKGKDVELRCDPISGHTALYWYRQSLGQGLEFLIYFQGNSAPDKSGLPSDRFSAERTGGSVSTLTIQRTQQEDSAVYLCASNRRGGGNTQYFGPGTRLTVL.

In this sample, this clonotype turned up many times. The rearrangement uses TRBV5-1 and TRBJ2-7; D uncertain. In germline, CDR1 is SGHRS, CDR2 YFSETQ. The CDR3 extends over 13 amino acids. Trimming took 4 bases from V and 5 from J, leaving 13 bases between them. CDR3 bases: TGCGCCAGCAGCAGGGCCAGTTTCAACGAGCAGTACTTC. Translation: CASSRASFNEQYF.

At least ten counts were recorded for this clonotype. This chain uses TRBV7-6 with TRBJ2-7; D is perhaps TRBD1 (6 bases). Germline V gene data show CDR1 as SGHVS and CDR2 as FNYEAQ. The CDR3 spans 13 residues. V gave up 5 bases and J gave up 4 bases, with 12 bases separating them. The CDR3 coding sequence is TGTGCCAGCAGCGTACAGGGTAGATACGAGCAGTACTTC. Amino acids: CASSVQGRYEQYF.

This clonotype appeared many times. This sequence joins TRBV18 and TRBJ2-5; D uncertain. Germline V gene sequence: CDR1 KGHSH, CDR2 LQKENI. The CDR3 is 12 residues long. V was trimmed by 3 bases and J by 1 base, leaving 3 bases between them. CDR3 coding DNA: TGTGCCAGCTCACCTTCCCAAGAGACCCAGTACTTC. Translation gives CASSPSQETQYF.

This clonotype was counted only a few times. V and J are TRBV28 and TRBJ1-2, with TRBD1 matching over 8 bases. Looked up from germline, CDR1 is MDHEN and CDR2 is SYDVKM. The ends lost 4 bases at V and 3 bases at J; junction bases unmatched: 7. The CDR3 is 15 amino acids. CDR3 amino acids: CASSSSGTGHYGYTF. The CDR3 coding sequence is TGTGCCAGCAGTTCTTCCGGGACAGGCCACTATGGCTACACCTTC.

The rearrangement uses TRBV7-6 and TRBJ1-1, with unresolved D. Trimming shortened V by 2 bases and J by 1 base, and 11 bases separated the two germline ends. Germline CDR1 is SGHVS and CDR2 is FNYEAQ. The CDR3 is 15 residues long. The CDR3 protein is CASSLRARSNTEAFF. The CDR3 bases are TGTGCCAGCAGCTTAAGGGCGCGTTCGAACACTGAAGCTTTCTTT.

This clonotype was observed at least ten times. The chain carries TRBV10-2 and TRBJ1-2; 8 positions match TRBD1. Germline V gene sequence: CDR1 WSHSY, CDR2 SAAADI. This CDR3 comprises 14 residues. Trimming cost V 5 bases and J 5 bases; bases outside gene matches: 7. CDR3 residues: CASSPRTGRYGYTF. The CDR3 bases are TGCGCCAGCAGTCCACGGACAGGGAGGTATGGCTACACCTTC.

This clonotype was recorded at least ten times. The rearrangement links TRBV10-3 to TRBJ2-2; TRBD1 aligns across 7 bases. Germline loops: CDR1 ENHRY, CDR2 SYGVKD. Trimming took 2 bases from V and 1 from J; bases not matched to a gene: 1. This CDR3 is 15 amino acids long. This CDR3 reads CAISEGQVNTGELFF. As DNA, the CDR3 is TGTGCCATCAGTGAGGGACAGGTGAACACCGGGGAGCTGTTTTTT.

This clonotype was seen at least ten times. V gene TRBV11-2 combines with J gene TRBJ1-6; D gene uncertain. Looked up from germline, CDR1 is SGHAT and CDR2 is FQNNGV. This CDR3 has 16 residues. V was shortened by 6 bases and J by 0 bases, with 12 bases between the two germline ends. The DNA for the CDR3 is TGTGCCAGCAGGGGGATGCAGAGCTCCTATAATTCACCCCTCCACTTT. It codes for CASRGMQSSYNSPLHF.

This clonotype was seen repeatedly, ten times or more. CDR3 nucleotides: TGTGCCAGCAGCACCCTTCCTAAAGCGGCCTCGACTAGCACAGATACGCAGTATTTT. Encoded protein: CASSTLPKAASTSTDTQYF. V usage is TRBV5-5 and J usage is TRBJ2-3; D is perhaps TRBD2 (5 bases). The CDR3 contains 19 residues. Trimming left V 4 bases short and J 0 bases short, with 24 bases between. Germline loops: CDR1 SGHKS, CDR2 YYEKEE (reference sequence).

There are many counts of this clonotype. This chain uses TRBV20-1 with TRBJ2-3, with TRBD2 matching 16 bases. Germline CDR1 reads DFQATT; CDR2 reads SNEGSKA (reference sequence). This CDR3 has 16 residues. Trimming took 5 bases from V and 4 from J; bases not matched to a gene: 6. The CDR3 DNA follows: TGCAGTGCTGATCCGGGACTAGCGGGGGGGCCAGATACGCAGTATTTT. Protein product: CSADPGLAGGPDTQYF.

Regarding this clonotype: A much larger clone is a single base away; this may be a read error. V is TRBV10-3 and J is TRBJ2-6, with a possible D match to TRBD2 (5 bases). This CDR3 spans 16 amino acids. V shed 10 bases and J shed 0 bases, with 16 bases lying between them. Germline values: CDR1 ENHRY, CDR2 SYGVKD. CDR3 sequence (DNA): TGTGCCACCGCGGGTGGTAGCAACTCTGGGGCCAACGTCCTGACTTTC. It translates to CATAGGSNSGANVLTF.

This clonotype was seen more than once but under ten times. A much larger clone differs by one base, so this may be a read error. The rearrangement links TRBV11-3 to TRBJ2-7; TRBD2 matches at 7 bases. The CDR3 runs 18 residues. CDR1 is SGHNT and CDR2 is YENEEA in the germline V gene. The CDR3 loop reads CASNLGSVVRESFYEQYF. For the CDR3, the DNA is TGTGCCAGCAACTTAGGGTCTGTGGTGCGGGAGAGTTTCTACGAGCAGTACTTC.

This clonotype has a count of ten or more. The rearrangement joins TRBV20-1 to TRBJ2-1; D remains ambiguous. V was shortened by 3 bases and J by 0 bases, with 15 bases between the two germline ends. The CDR3 loop spans 16 amino acids. The germline V gene has CDR1 DFQATT and CDR2 SNEGSKA (reference sequence). The CDR3 spells CSASQYTTSSYNEQFF. The CDR3 DNA reads as TGCAGTGCTAGCCAATACACTACGAGCTCCTACAATGAGCAGTTCTTC.

On this clonotype: A read error may explain this, as a much larger clone is one base away. The conserved phenylalanine or tryptophan normally closing the CDR3 is absent here, so this likely arose from a read error. The V and J genes are TRBV12-3 or TRBV12-4 and TRBJ2-1; 7 nucleotides align to TRBD1. CDR3 size: 14 residues. Germline trimming cut 6 bases from V and 7 bases from J; bases unmatched to any gene: 9. DNA of the CDR3: TGTGCCAGCAGATCCCCCGGACAGGCTAATGAGCAGTTCTAC. Residues: CASRSPGQANEQFY.